A single sample gave rise to the 18 T cell receptor beta chains below, sequenced in a study of cytomegalovirus exposure and HLA in healthy donors. Amplification used 60 Vbeta primers and 13 Jbeta primers. This table comes from immunoSEQ multiplex PCR, and its TCRdb copy is limited to in-frame clones, with some not included. This sample contains tens of thousands of clones. The source material was PBMCs. The receptor source for this set is a man aged 45-65 years in good health and CMV-seropositive.

The rearrangement uses TRBV11-2 and TRBJ1-5, with D unclear. This CDR3 has 13 residues. V gave up 1 base and J gave up 4 bases, with 5 bases separating them. Germline CDR1 is SGHAT and CDR2 is FQNNGV. CDR3 in DNA: TGTGCCAGCAGCTTAGTCGGGAATCAGCCCCAGCATTTT. Its translation: CASSLVGNQPQHF.

The chain couples TRBV30 to TRBJ2-1, with TRBD2 identical over 8 bases. Per germline, CDR1 GTSNPN and CDR2 SVGIG (reference sequence). V gave up 3 bases and J gave up 5 bases; unmatched junction bases: 3. The CDR3 is made up of 13 amino acids. The CDR3 DNA reads as TGTGCCTGGAGAGCTAGCGGGCACAATGAGCAGTTCTTC. As protein: CAWRASGHNEQFF.

A word on this clone: Other DNA sequences of this sample code for an identical CDR3. The gene calls are TRBV4-1 and TRBJ1-1; D call uncertain. This CDR3 has 15 amino acids. Trimming shortened V by 3 bases and J by 6 bases, and 17 bases separated the two germline ends. CDR1 is MGHRA, CDR2 YSYEKL, per germline. The CDR3 DNA reads TGCGCCAGCAGCCACCAACTATCACTCGGCGCTGAAGCTTTCTTT. Translated: CASSHQLSLGAEAFF.

V and J are TRBV4-2 and TRBJ1-1; no definite D call. Germline CDR1 and CDR2: LGHNA and YNFKEQ. The CDR3 loop spans 14 amino acids. Trimming pared 1 base from V and 4 bases from J, leaving 10 bases between. In DNA, the CDR3 is TGTGCCAGCAGCCAAGCAGAGGTAGGCACTGAAGCTTTCTTT. It is translated as CASSQAEVGTEAFF.

This rearrangement joins TRBV6-6 to TRBJ1-1, with TRBD1 identical over 8 bases. V shed 5 bases, J shed 3 bases, and the junction held 5 bases outside the gene matches. CDR1 and CDR2 (germline): MNHNY, SVGAGI (reference sequence). The CDR3 is made up of 14 amino acids. CDR3 protein: CASSLTGGDTEAFF. For the CDR3, the DNA is TGTGCCAGCAGTCTAACAGGGGGGGACACTGAAGCTTTCTTT.

The chain has TRBV7-9 and TRBJ1-1; tentative D call: TRBD1 (5 bases). This CDR3 is built from 16 residues. Germline CDR1 is SEHNR and CDR2 is FQNEAQ (reference sequence). The germline V and J ends were trimmed by 0 bases and 0 bases, with 11 bases remaining between them. CDR3 coding DNA: TGTGCCAGCAGCTTAGCGGCAGGGAAAATGAACACTGAAGCTTTCTTT. The encoded protein is CASSLAAGKMNTEAFF.

The chain is built from TRBV4-3 and TRBJ2-1; TRBD2 matches 7 bases. This CDR3 region has 16 residues. J lost 2 bases, V lost 3 bases, and 7 bases had no gene match. CDR1 and CDR2 from the germline V gene are LGHNA and YSLEER. The CDR3 protein is CASSHLAGQPYNEQFF. The DNA for the CDR3 is TGCGCCAGCAGCCATTTAGCGGGCCAACCCTACAATGAGCAGTTCTTC.

The chain links TRBV5-1 to TRBJ1-2; 7 bases line up with TRBD1. The V and J ends lost 7 bases and 1 base, in that order; junction bases with no gene match: 13. Germline V gene lookup returns CDR1 SGHRS and CDR2 YFSETQ. The CDR3 totals 16 residues. Here the CDR3 DNA reads TGCGCCAGCGGATCAGGGGGAGGTTTCGGTAACTATGGCTACACCTTC. Protein sequence: CASGSGGGFGNYGYTF.

The J gene is TRBJ2-5, the V gene TRBV18; D perhaps matches TRBD1 (6 bases). CDR1 and CDR2 from the germline V gene are KGHSH and LQKENI. The length of the CDR3 is 15 residues. The V end was cut by 6 bases, the J end by 5 bases, with 19 bases between. This CDR3 is CASSPRQEVSETQYF. The CDR3 DNA reads as TGTGCCAGCTCCCCCAGACAGGAAGTATCGGAGACCCAGTACTTC.

The chain is built from TRBV4-2 and TRBJ2-5; 14 bases align to TRBD2. This CDR3 has 17 residues. With V trimmed by 4 bases and J by 3 bases, 7 bases remained unmatched. CDR1 is LGHNA, CDR2 YNFKEQ, per germline. The CDR3 region has the DNA TGTGCCAGCAGCCTCCCGACTAGCGGGAGGGCCAAAGAGACCCAGTACTTC. Protein: CASSLPTSGRAKETQYF.

V usage is TRBV29-1 and J usage is TRBJ1-1; possibly TRBD1 for D (5 bases). Germline values: CDR1 SQVTM, CDR2 ANQGSEA. This CDR3 region has 14 residues. Between the trimmed V and J ends, which lost 3 bases and 3 bases, there was a span of 14 bases. Here the CDR3 reads CSVDFDRRDTEAFF. Here the CDR3 DNA reads TGCAGCGTTGACTTCGACAGAAGGGACACTGAAGCTTTCTTT.

V and J are TRBV15 and TRBJ1-2, with 7 bases that match TRBD1. Per the germline V gene, CDR1 is LNHNV and CDR2 is YYDKDF (reference sequence). Losses at the gene ends were 4 bases for V and 3 bases for J; bases not matched to a gene: 5. The CDR3 length is 14 residues. CDR3 DNA: TGTGCCACCAGCACTACAGGGGCCGACTATGGCTACACCTTC. Amino acid sequence: CATSTTGADYGYTF.

The rearrangement links TRBV5-6 to TRBJ1-4, with 7 bases fitting TRBD1. V shed 1 base and J 6 bases; nucleotides not matched to a gene: 3. This CDR3 is 14 amino acids long. Germline V gene data show CDR1 as SGHDT and CDR2 as YYEEEE. The CDR3 here is CASSLRGGYEKLFF. CDR3 coding DNA: TGTGCCAGCAGCTTGAGAGGGGGCTATGAAAAACTGTTTTTT.

The chain carries TRBV27 and TRBJ2-3; tentatively, D is TRBD2 (7 bases). The V end lost 4 bases, the J end lost 10 bases, and 24 bases lay between the germline ends. The germline V gene encodes CDR1 MNHEY and CDR2 SMNVEV (reference sequence). This CDR3 spans 16 amino acids. CDR3 nucleotide sequence: TGTGCCAGCAGTTCACGTGGGGGGGCTCACAGATTCCCGCAGTATTTT. This sequence encodes CASSSRGGAHRFPQYF.

The rearrangement uses TRBV7-2 and TRBJ2-7; TRBD1 agrees at 7 bases. Per germline, CDR1 SGHTA and CDR2 FQGNSA. V trimming: 6 bases; J trimming: 9 bases; junction bases outside the gene matches: 17. This CDR3 is 15 amino acids long. The CDR3 loop is CASRPPGQSTLGQYF. DNA for the CDR3: TGTGCCAGCAGACCCCCGGGACAGTCGACACTGGGGCAGTACTTC.

J is TRBJ2-1 and V is TRBV5-5, with 10 bases aligning to TRBD1. The CDR3 extends over 17 amino acids. CDR1 is SGHKS, CDR2 YYEKEE, per germline (reference sequence). V lost 2 bases and J lost 5; bases outside the gene matches: 10. In DNA, the CDR3 is TGTGCCAGCAGCTTAGTTTCCGGGACAGGGGCAAACAATGAGCAGTTCTTC. Translation: CASSLVSGTGANNEQFF.

Here the CDR3 DNA reads TGTGCCAGCAGCTTAGATCAAGGGGGATCTAGCCACATCAATGAGCAGTTCTTC. Translated: CASSLDQGGSSHINEQFF. The genes are TRBV11-3 and TRBJ2-1, with a weak D call TRBD1 (6 bases). CDR1 and CDR2 from the germline V gene are SGHNT and YENEEA. Trimming removed 0 bases at V and 6 bases at J, with 21 bases between. CDR3 length: 18 amino acids. Full variable domain (remainder filled in from reference TRBV11-3 and TRBJ2-1): EAGVVQSPRYKIIEKKQPVAFWCNPISGHNTLYWYLQNLGQGPELLIRYENEEAVDDSQLPKDRFSAERLKGVDSTLKIQPAELGDSAVYLCASSLDQGGSSHINEQFFGPGTRLTVL.

V is TRBV9 and J is TRBJ2-3; 8 bases line up with TRBD2. Germline loops: CDR1 SGDLS, CDR2 YYNGEE. Germline trimming cut 3 bases from V and 5 bases from J; bases unmatched to any gene: 2. This CDR3 is 13 amino acids long. CDR3 nucleotides: TGTGCCAGCAGCGCCGGGGGGGTAGATACGCAGTATTTT. It codes for CASSAGGVDTQYF.